This entry describes one T cell receptor (beta chain). Its antigen has not been determined. No base qualities exist here, and no much larger clone lies one base off it. TCRbeta CDR3 regions were amplified from genomic DNA using the immunoSEQ Assay, a bias-controlled multiplex PCR. In the authors' own workflow: The number of nucleated cells in each sample was estimated by amplification of reference gene primers within the assay. To quantify the absolute abundance of each unique TCRbeta CDR3 rearrangement, sequence reads were collapsed and filtered. For each sample, productive Simpson clonality was calculated by taking the square root of Simpson's diversity index across productive rearrangements. This immuneACCESS table, as held by TCRdb, lists in-frame sequences with V and J called but not all clones. Of the missing ones, under half trace to an unresolved V gene in checked studies; the others have no known cause. That table is the source of V, J and clone size, and D and trimming were worked out from the DNA. In this sample the table shows 270,000 or so clones, about 85% of which occur a single time. The leading ten clones occupy more than 10% of the sample.

The data are from a study of blood T cell repertoires in COVID-19 (dated by TCRdb to 2019 to 2021). About the study as a whole: The collaborator samples originated in the United States, Italy and Spain and spanned the acute and convalescent phases of COVID-19. The material from the prospective study consisted of cDNA or gDNA derived from T cells, B-cell-depleted T cells, or PBMCs. The dataset comprised deeply sampled blood TCRbeta repertoires from subjects exposed to, actively infected with, or recovered from COVID-19. The repertoires were released in a freely available public database intended as a resource for research on the immune response to SARS-CoV-2. Samples came from the ongoing ImmuneRACE study (first 160 participants) plus 1,254 subjects from 6 global collaborators. Sample metadata almost always included a de-identified subject ID, COVID-19 status, age in years and sex. Where available, HLA class I and class II types were taken from metadata supplied by the sample provider and were not determined by assay-based typing. Overall study outcomes, separate from this receptor: How much clinical and demographic metadata was included differed by source and by participant, and the metadata was provided uncurated.

Ends trimmed: V by 1 base, J by 3 bases; bases unmatched to a gene: 14. Inclusive of the bounding cysteine and phenylalanine, the CDR3 is 19 residues long. The retained sequence is limited to the CDR3, 57 bases, with the frame set at the first base. According to the germline V gene (reference sequence), CDR1 reads SEHNR and CDR2 reads FQNEAQ. Each collaborating institution followed its own protocols to collect whole blood in K2EDTA tubes. For TCRbeta analysis, collaborators shipped samples as frozen whole blood, isolated PBMCs, or DNA extracted from either of those sample types. The origin of this receptor is a human donor in a cohort sampled during active COVID-19. What was sequenced was peripheral blood. The V and J genes are TRBV7-9 and TRBJ2-3; TRBD2 matches 9 bases in the middle. DNA sequence: TGTGCCAGCAGCTTAGTTGGGCTAGCGGGAAGGGGGATAACAGATACGCAGTATTTT. It translates as CASSLVGLAGRGITDTQYF.